Shown below are 9 T cell receptor beta chains from a single sample sequenced in a study of T-cell memory formation after mild COVID-19. TCRdb redid the calling of the 5' RACE reads with MiXCR, one entry per CDR3 protein. The data contain 550,000 to 700,000 distinct CDR3 sequences, around a sixth of them singletons. Sequencing input: PBMCs or a T cell subset sorted from them (not recorded which). These receptors all stem from an adult woman who had mild COVID-19 (a few samples of this study predate the infection). Cell type and time point are not known.

The rearrangement uses TRBV6-1 and TRBJ1-2; 8 positions agree with TRBD1. The CDR3 is 14 residues long. With 4 bases clipped from V and 4 bases from J, the junction kept 5 bases outside the gene matches. In germline, CDR1 is MNHNS, CDR2 SASEGT. The DNA for the CDR3 is TGTGCCAGCAGTGCTGGACAGGGCCCCTATGGCTACACCTTC. It encodes CASSAGQGPYGYTF.

This clonotype was found a few times. The gene calls are TRBV7-3 and TRBJ2-1; D not certain. Trimming shortened V by 2 bases and J by 5 bases, and 10 bases separated the two germline ends. This CDR3 contains 14 residues. Germline CDR1 reads SGHTA; CDR2 reads FQGTGA. The CDR3 sequence is CASSLFLSDNEQFF. In nucleotides, the CDR3 is TGTGCCAGCAGCTTATTTCTTTCGGACAATGAGCAGTTCTTC.

The CDR3, as DNA: TGTGCCAGCAGCCCGTGGAGGGCTGGCGGGACAGATACGCAGTATTTT. Translated, it gives CASSPWRAGGTDTQYF. V usage is TRBV7-9 and J usage is TRBJ2-3, with TRBD2 as a possible D gene (6 bases). Per germline, CDR1 SEHNR and CDR2 FQNEAQ (reference sequence). This CDR3 has 16 amino acids. V was pared by 5 bases and J by 3 bases, with 18 bases between.

In its sample, this clonotype was seen a few times. The gene calls are TRBV6-5 and TRBJ2-7; 9 bases are shared with TRBD2. Germline assignment: CDR1 MNHEY and CDR2 SVGAGI. V lost 8 bases and J lost 4; bases outside the gene matches: 6. This CDR3 contains 13 residues. The CDR3 sequence: CASGRTSEYEQYF. The CDR3 DNA is TGTGCCAGCGGGCGGACTAGCGAGTACGAGCAGTACTTC.

This clonotype was seen at least ten times. The chain combines TRBV5-1 with TRBJ2-5; 11 nucleotides line up with TRBD2. Trimming cost V 3 bases and J 1 base; bases outside gene matches: 5. Germline-derived CDR1 and CDR2 are SGHRS and YFSETQ. The CDR3 is made up of 16 amino acids. The CDR3 sequence: CASSSTGLAAQETQYF. The DNA of the CDR3 is TGCGCCAGCAGCTCCACGGGACTAGCGGCCCAAGAGACCCAGTACTTC. The full variable domain, its missing parts supplied by reference TRBV5-1 and TRBJ2-5, is KAGVTQTPRYLIKTRGQQVTLSCSPISGHRSVSWYQQTPGQGLQFLFEYFSETQRNKGNFPGRFSGRQFSNSRSEMNVSTLELGDSALYLCASSSTGLAAQETQYFGPGTRLLVL.

This clonotype was counted only a few times. CDR3 sequence: CASSNSRDRGGFGYTEAFF. CDR3 sequence (DNA): TGTGCCAGCAGCAACTCCCGGGACAGGGGAGGATTTGGATACACTGAAGCTTTCTTT. J is TRBJ1-1 and V is TRBV7-9, with 10 bases lining up with TRBD1. Germline V gene data show CDR1 as SEHNR and CDR2 as FQNEAQ (reference sequence). The junction had 18 bases not matched to a gene; V was cut back by 5 bases and J by 3 bases. The CDR3 is made up of 19 amino acids.

This clonotype has only a few counts. J is TRBJ2-7 and V is TRBV5-1; TRBD1 aligns across 8 bases. Germline CDR1 is SGHRS and CDR2 is YFSETQ. V was clipped by 0 bases and J by 4 bases; unmatched bases: 12. The CDR3 is 17 residues long. The DNA for the CDR3 is TGCGCCAGCAGCTTGGGGCAGGGGGCGATTGGTGGATACGAGCAGTACTTC. Amino acids: CASSLGQGAIGGYEQYF.

This clonotype was picked up one time. The DNA for the CDR3 is TGTGCCAGCACCCGACAGAACCCTGGACTAGCGTCTTCCTACGAGCAGTACTTC. Encoded protein: CASTRQNPGLASSYEQYF. The chain links TRBV5-5 to TRBJ2-7; 9 bases line up with TRBD2. Germline V gives CDR1 SGHKS, CDR2 YYEKEE (reference sequence). The junction had 17 bases not matched to a gene; V was cut back by 6 bases and J by 1 base. The CDR3 runs to 18 residues.

V gene TRBV21-1 combines with J gene TRBJ2-2; TRBD2 is the table's D call and was not checked against the DNA. TRBV21-1 is termed a pseudogene. The CDR3 sequence is 17 residues long. The CDR3 nucleotides are TGTGCCAGCAGCAAAGGGGGACTAGCGGCGAACACCGGGGAGCTGTTTTTT. As protein: CASSKGGLAANTGELFF.